This T cell receptor beta chain is from a study of T cells after yellow fever vaccination. Study-wide results and limits: Abundant clonotypes (contaminants from the bulk population) could be present in FACS-sorted repertoires. Primary-vaccination clones mostly resurfaced post-booster (96% CD4, about 87% CD8). Clonotypes found in both CD4 and CD8 compartments made up a small share.

As for this clonotype: Its antigen is currently unknown.

Synthesis of TCR cDNA relied on 5'RACE template switching, which attached a universal primer site and UMIs. TCRdb called the 5' RACE reads again in MiXCR, with one record for every CDR3 protein. The top ten clones hold about 15% of a sample with hundreds of thousands of distinct CDR3 sequences, 20% to 25% of them seen once. V trimming: 4 bases; J trimming: 4 bases; junction bases outside the gene matches: 6. The CDR3 has 17 amino acids. The V gene's germline CDR1 is SGHTA and CDR2 FQGTGA. This sequence joins TRBV7-3 and TRBJ2-1, with 14 bases identical to TRBD2. The clonotype originates from a man aged 18 to 35 who received the YFV17D yellow fever vaccine. The sample consisted of PBMCs, taken roughly 20 days after the first yellow fever vaccination. CDR3 loop: CASSSTGTSGGYNEQFF. In DNA form, the CDR3 reads TGTGCCAGCAGCTCCACCGGGACTAGCGGGGGATACAATGAGCAGTTCTTC.